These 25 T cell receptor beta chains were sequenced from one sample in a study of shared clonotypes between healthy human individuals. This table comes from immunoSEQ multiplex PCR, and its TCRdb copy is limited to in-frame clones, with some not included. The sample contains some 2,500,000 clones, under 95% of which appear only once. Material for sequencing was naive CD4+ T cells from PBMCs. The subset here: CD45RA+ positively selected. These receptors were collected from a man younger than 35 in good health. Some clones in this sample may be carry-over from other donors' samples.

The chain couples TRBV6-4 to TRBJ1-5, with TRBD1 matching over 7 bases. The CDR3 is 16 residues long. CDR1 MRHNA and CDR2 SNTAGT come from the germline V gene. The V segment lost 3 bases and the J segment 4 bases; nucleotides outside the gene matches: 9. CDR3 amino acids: CASSDPRQGGNQPQHF. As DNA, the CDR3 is TGTGCCAGCAGTGATCCTCGACAGGGCGGTAATCAGCCCCAGCATTTT.

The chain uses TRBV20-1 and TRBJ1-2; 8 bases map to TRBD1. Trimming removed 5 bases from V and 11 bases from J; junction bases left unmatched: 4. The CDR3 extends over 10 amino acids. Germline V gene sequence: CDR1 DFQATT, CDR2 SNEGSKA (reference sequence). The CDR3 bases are TGCAGTGCTGGGGACAGGCGGTACACCTTC. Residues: CSAGDRRYTF.

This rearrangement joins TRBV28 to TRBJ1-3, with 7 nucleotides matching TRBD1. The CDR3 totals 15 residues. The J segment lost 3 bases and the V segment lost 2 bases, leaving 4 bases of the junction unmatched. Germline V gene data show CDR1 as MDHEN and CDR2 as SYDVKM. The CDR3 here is CASSLETGYGNTIYF. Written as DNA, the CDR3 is TGTGCCAGCAGTTTAGAGACAGGGTATGGAAACACCATATATTTT.

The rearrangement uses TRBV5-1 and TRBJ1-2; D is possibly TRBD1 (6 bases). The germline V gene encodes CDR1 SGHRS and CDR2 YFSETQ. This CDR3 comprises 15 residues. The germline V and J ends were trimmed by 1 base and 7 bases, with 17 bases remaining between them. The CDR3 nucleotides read TGCGCCAGCAGCTTGTCGTCAGGGGCTTTTAGTGGCTACACCTTC. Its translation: CASSLSSGAFSGYTF.

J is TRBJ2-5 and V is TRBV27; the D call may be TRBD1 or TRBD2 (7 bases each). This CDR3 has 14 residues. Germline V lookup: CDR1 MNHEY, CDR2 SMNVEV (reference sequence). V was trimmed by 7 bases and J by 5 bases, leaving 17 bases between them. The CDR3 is CASTQGGGKETQYF. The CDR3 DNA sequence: TGTGCCAGCACCCAGGGGGGGGGAAAGGAGACCCAGTACTTC.

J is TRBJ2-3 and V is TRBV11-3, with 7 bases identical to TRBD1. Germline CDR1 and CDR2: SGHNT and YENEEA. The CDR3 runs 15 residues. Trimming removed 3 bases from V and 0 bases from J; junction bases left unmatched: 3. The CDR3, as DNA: TGTGCCAGCAGCTTCCGGGACAGAAGCACAGATACGCAGTATTTT. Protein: CASSFRDRSTDTQYF.

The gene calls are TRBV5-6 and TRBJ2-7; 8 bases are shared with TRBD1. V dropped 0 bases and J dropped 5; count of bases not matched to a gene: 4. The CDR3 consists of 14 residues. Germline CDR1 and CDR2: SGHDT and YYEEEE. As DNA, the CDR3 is TGTGCCAGCAGCTTGGGACAGGGGTACGACGAGCAGTACTTC. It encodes CASSLGQGYDEQYF. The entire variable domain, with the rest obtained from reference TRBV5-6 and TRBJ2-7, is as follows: DAGVTQSPTHLIKTRGQQVTLRCSPKSGHDTVSWYQQALGQGPQFIFQYYEEEERQRGNFPDRFSGHQFPNYSSELNVNALLLGDSALYLCASSLGQGYDEQYFGPGTRLTVT.

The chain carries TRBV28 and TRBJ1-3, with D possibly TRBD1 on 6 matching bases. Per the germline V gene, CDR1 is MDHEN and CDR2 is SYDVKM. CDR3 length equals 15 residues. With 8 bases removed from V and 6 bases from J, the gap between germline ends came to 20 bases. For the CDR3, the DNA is TGTGCCAGCCGGGGGCCCGGGGGAAAATTAAACACCATATATTTT. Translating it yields CASRGPGGKLNTIYF.

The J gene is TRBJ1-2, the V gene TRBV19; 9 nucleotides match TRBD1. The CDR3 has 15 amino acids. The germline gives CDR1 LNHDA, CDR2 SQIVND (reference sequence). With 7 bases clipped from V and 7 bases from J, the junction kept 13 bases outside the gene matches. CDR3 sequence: CASIDRDRVSLGYTF. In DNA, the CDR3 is TGTGCCAGTATTGACCGGGACAGGGTATCCCTTGGCTACACCTTC. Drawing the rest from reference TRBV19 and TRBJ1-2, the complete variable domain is DGGITQSPKYLFRKEGQNVTLSCEQNLNHDAMYWYRQDPGQGLRLIYYSQIVNDFQKGDIAEGYSVSREKKESFPLTVTSAQKNPTAFYLCASIDRDRVSLGYTFGSGTRLTVV.

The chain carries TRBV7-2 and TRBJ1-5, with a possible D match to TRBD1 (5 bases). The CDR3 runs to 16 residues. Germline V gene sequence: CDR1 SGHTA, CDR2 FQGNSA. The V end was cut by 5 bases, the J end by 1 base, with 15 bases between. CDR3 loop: CASSPGPRESNQPQHF. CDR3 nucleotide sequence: TGTGCCAGCAGCCCTGGCCCCAGGGAAAGCAATCAGCCCCAGCATTTT.

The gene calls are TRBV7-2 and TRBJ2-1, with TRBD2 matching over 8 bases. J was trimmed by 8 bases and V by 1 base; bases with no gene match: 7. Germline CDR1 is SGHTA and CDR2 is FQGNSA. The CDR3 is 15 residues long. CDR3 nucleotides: TGTGCCAGCAGCTTAGTGCCCGGGAGGGTATATGAGCAGTTCTTC. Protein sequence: CASSLVPGRVYEQFF. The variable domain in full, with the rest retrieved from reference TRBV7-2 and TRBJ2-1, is GAGVSQSPSNKVTEKGKDVELRCDPISGHTALYWYRQSLGQGLEFLIYFQGNSAPDKSGLPSDRFSAERTGGSVSTLTIQRTQQEDSAVYLCASSLVPGRVYEQFFGPGTRLTVL.

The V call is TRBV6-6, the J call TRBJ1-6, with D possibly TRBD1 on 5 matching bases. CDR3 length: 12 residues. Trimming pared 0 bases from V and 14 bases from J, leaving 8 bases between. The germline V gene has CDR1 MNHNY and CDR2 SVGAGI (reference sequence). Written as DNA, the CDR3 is TGTGCCAGCAGTTACTCAGGGGAGGCCCTCCACTTT. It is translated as CASSYSGEALHF.

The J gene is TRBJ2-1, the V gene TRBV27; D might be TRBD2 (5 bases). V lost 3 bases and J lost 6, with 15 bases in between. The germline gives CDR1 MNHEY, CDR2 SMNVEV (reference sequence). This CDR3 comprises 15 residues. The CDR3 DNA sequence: TGTGCCAGCAGTTTTTACGGGCGGGTCCGCAATGAGCAGTTCTTC. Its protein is CASSFYGRVRNEQFF.

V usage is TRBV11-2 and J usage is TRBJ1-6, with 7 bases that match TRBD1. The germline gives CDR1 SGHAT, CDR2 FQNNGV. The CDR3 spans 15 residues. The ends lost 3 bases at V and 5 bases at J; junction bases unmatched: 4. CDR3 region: CASSLGTADNSPLHF. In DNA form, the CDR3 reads TGTGCCAGCAGCTTGGGGACAGCCGATAATTCACCCCTCCACTTT. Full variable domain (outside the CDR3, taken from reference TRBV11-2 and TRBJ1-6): EAGVAQSPRYKIIEKRQSVAFWCNPISGHATLYWYQQILGQGPKLLIQFQNNGVVDDSQLPKDRFSAERLKGVDSTLKIQPAKLEDSAVYLCASSLGTADNSPLHFGNGTRLTVT.

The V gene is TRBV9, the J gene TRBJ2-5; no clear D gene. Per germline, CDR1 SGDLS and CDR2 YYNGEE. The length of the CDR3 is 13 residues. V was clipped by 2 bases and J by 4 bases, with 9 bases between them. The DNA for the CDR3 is TGTGCCAGCAGCGTTGCAGAAGCAGAGACCCAGTACTTC. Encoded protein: CASSVAEAETQYF.

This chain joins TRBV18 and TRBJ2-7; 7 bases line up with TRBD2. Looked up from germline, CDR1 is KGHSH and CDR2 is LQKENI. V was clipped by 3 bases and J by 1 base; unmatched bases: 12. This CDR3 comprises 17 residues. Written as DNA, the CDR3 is TGTGCCAGCTCACCGGGGGGGACGTACTCTGTTTCCTACGAGCAGTACTTC. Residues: CASSPGGTYSVSYEQYF.

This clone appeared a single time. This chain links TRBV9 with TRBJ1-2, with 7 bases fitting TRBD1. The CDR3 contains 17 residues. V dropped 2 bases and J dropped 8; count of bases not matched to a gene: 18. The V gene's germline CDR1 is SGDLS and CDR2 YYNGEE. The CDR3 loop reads CASSVTHQGGRFFGYTF. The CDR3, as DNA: TGTGCCAGCAGCGTTACCCACCAGGGGGGCAGGTTCTTCGGCTACACCTTC.

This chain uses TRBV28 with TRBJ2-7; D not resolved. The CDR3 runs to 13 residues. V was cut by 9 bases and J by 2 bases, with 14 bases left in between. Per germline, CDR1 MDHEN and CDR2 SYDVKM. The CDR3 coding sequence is TGTGCCAGTCTACGGGCCGACCCCTACGAGCAGTACTTC. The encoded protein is CASLRADPYEQYF.

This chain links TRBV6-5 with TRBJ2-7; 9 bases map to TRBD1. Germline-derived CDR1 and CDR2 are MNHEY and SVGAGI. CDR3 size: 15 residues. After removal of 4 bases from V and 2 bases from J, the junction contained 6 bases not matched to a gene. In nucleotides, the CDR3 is TGTGCCAGCAGTTCGGGACAGGGTAAAACCTACGAGCAGTACTTC. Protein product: CASSSGQGKTYEQYF.

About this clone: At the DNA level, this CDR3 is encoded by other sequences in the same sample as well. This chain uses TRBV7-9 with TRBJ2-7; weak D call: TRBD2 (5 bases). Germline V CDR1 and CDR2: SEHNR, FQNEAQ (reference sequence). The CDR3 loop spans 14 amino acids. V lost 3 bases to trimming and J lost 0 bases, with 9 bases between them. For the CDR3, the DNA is TGTGCCAGCAGCTTCACTAGAGGCTCCTACGAGCAGTACTTC. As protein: CASSFTRGSYEQYF.

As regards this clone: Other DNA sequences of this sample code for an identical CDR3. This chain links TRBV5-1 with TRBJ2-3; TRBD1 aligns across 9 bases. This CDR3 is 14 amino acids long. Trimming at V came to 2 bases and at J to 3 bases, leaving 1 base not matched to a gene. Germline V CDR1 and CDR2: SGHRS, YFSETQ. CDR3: CASSFGQGTDTQYF. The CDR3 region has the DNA TGCGCCAGCAGCTTCGGACAGGGGACAGATACGCAGTATTTT.

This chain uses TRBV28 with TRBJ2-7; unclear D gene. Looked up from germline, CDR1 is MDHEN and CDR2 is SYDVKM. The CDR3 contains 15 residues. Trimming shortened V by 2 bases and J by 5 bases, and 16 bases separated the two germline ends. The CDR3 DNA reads TGTGCCAGCAGTTTAAGGCGCCGGGCAGAGGACGAGCAGTACTTC. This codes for CASSLRRRAEDEQYF.

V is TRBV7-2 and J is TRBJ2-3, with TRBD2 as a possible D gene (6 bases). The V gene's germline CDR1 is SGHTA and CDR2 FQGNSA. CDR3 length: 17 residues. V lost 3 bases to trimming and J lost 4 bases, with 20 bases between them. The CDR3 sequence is CASSFTGRVGSPDTQYF. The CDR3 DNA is TGTGCCAGCAGCTTCACAGGTCGCGTCGGGAGCCCAGATACGCAGTATTTT.

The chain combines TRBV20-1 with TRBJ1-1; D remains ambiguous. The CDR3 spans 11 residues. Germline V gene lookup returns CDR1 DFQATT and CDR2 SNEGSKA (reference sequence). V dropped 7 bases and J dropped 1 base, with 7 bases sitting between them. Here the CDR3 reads CSVNRNTEAFF. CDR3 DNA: TGCAGTGTCAACCGGAACACTGAAGCTTTCTTT.

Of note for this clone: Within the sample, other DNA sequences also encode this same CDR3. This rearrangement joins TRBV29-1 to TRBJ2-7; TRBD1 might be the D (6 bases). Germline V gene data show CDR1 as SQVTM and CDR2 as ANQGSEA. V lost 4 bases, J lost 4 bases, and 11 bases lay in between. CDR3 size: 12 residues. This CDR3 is CSVGDRRYEQYF. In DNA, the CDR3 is TGCAGCGTTGGAGACAGGAGATACGAGCAGTACTTC.